This T cell receptor (beta chain) was obtained from a study of metastatic and nonmetastatic thyroid tumors. Study-wide context: Across peripheral blood and tumor or nodule tissue samples taken from malignant and benign thyroid patients, the repertoires were compared with one another.

Study processing details: It was from CDR3 differences across clinicopathological groups that a distant-metastasis classifier for papillary thyroid cancer was built. MiXCR was used by TCRdb to re-call the PCR reads. The authors' filters were not applied to this entry. The table records some 36,000 clones, about 17% of them present only once. This clone was observed many times. Thyroid surgery was preceded by no treatment in any patient. This CDR3 region has 16 residues. After removal of 5 bases from V and 0 bases from J, the junction contained 6 bases not matched to a gene. CDR1 MNHEY and CDR2 SMNVEV come from the germline V gene (reference sequence).

V is TRBV27 and J is TRBJ2-3; 9 nucleotides agree with TRBD1. The receptor was isolated from a male donor with papillary thyroid cancer or a benign thyroid nodule (not recorded which). Some clones in this sample may be carry-over from other donors' samples. Sequencing was done on a sample of blood. CDR3 residues: CASSRRTGVSTDTQYF. CDR3 DNA: TGTGCCAGCAGTCGACGGACAGGGGTCAGCACAGATACGCAGTATTTT.